This TCR beta chain originates from a study of OX40 agonist ivuxolimab in advanced cancers. Libraries were prepared by immunoSEQ multiplex PCR; TCRdb keeps only in-frame clonotypes and omits some of them. The sample consists of roughly 66,000 clones, about four fifths of them appearing once. V lost 2 bases and J 2 bases, leaving 12 bases between the germline ends. This CDR3 comprises 15 residues. Germline-derived CDR1 and CDR2 are LNHDA and SQIVND (reference sequence). This specimen was CD4+ or CD8+ T cells sorted from blood, taken in a trial of the OX40 agonist ivuxolimab. The chain joins TRBV19 to TRBJ2-5; the D gene could be TRBD1 or TRBD2 (5 bases each). The receptor's source is an adult with an advanced solid tumor such as melanoma, head and neck, liver or kidney cancer. CDR3 nucleotide sequence: TGTGCCAGTAGTATAACCGGGACGGTTCAAGAGACCCAGTACTTC. It is translated as CASSITGTVQETQYF.